The clone carrying this T cell receptor beta chain has ten or more counts. The CDR3 totals 12 residues. Trimming stripped 6 bases from V and 7 bases from J, with 9 bases between. The germline V gene encodes CDR1 MNHNS and CDR2 SASEGT. Documented time point: persistent/refractory GD, antithyroid drugs over 5 years with positive TRAb. RNA isolated from PBMCs was used to make the TCR library. Investigators prepared the TCR beta libraries by applying iRepertoire HTBI primers and Arm-PCR of CDR3 regions. TCRdb redid the calling of the multiplex PCR reads with MiXCR, one entry per CDR3 protein. In the table there are more than 650,000 distinct CDR3 sequences, roughly 30% of which are singletons. The sample comes from a study of regulatory T cells in long-lasting Graves disease.

This TCR was recovered from a female donor with Graves disease. Sequencing used peripheral blood mononuclear cells (PBMCs), obtained when the disease was refractory, from a patient treated with antithyroid drugs. This sequence joins TRBV6-1 and TRBJ1-4; D is unclear. Written as DNA, the CDR3 is TGTGCCAGCAGGGAGTATGGTGAAAAACTGTTTTTT. Translating gives CASREYGEKLFF.